The rows below give T cell receptor beta chains drawn from one sample of a study of blood T cells in healthy people across ages. One entry per CDR3 protein results from TCRdb running MiXCR on the 5' RACE reads. The sample gives about 1.5 million distinct CDR3 sequences, 42% of which show up once; about 4% is in the top ten. Sequences were obtained from blood. The origin of the receptors is a woman aged 18-30 years in good health. The CDR3 runs from the conserved cysteine through the conserved F or W. A D gene is named only where the DNA matches it firmly. Not every row has a clone size; where given, it reads once, few, many or a size class.

len,d_gene,abundance,v_gene,j_gene,CDR3aa,CDR3nt
17,TRBD1,.,TRBV12-3/TRBV12-4,TRBJ1-5,CASSLSPGTGVGQPQHF,TGTGCCAGCAGTTTAAGTCCCGGGACAGGGGTTGGACAGCCCCAGCATTTT
15,.,.,TRBV6-2/TRBV6-3,TRBJ2-7,CASSQSGREFDEQYF,TGTGCCAGCAGTCAATCGGGACGAGAATTTGACGAGCAGTACTTC
14,.,.,TRBV27,TRBJ2-3,CASTLGGGRNTQYF,TGTGCCAGCACCCTAGGGGGGGGCAGAAATACGCAGTATTTT
13,.,.,TRBV30,TRBJ1-1,CAWTRRGGTEAFF,TGTGCCTGGACCCGAAGGGGAGGCACTGAAGCTTTCTTT
14,.,.,TRBV7-2,TRBJ2-3,CASTQDGSTDTQYF,TGTGCCAGCACTCAGGACGGAAGCACAGATACGCAGTATTTT
14,TRBD2,.,TRBV9,TRBJ2-7,CASSVTGGGYEQYF,TGTGCCAGCAGCGTAACCGGCGGGGGCTACGAGCAGTACTTC
13,.,few,TRBV28,TRBJ2-2,CASRPRGTGELFF,TGTGCCAGCAGGCCCAGGGGTACCGGGGAGCTGTTTTTT
16,TRBD1,few,TRBV7-2,TRBJ1-1,CASSLYSAGGNTEAFF,TGTGCCAGCAGCTTATACAGCGCAGGGGGGAACACTGAAGCTTTCTTT
11,.,.,TRBV29-1,TRBJ1-2,CSVQDVYGYTF,TGCAGCGTTCAGGACGTCTATGGCTACACCTTC
12,.,.,TRBV12-3/TRBV12-4,TRBJ1-1,CASTKLNTEAFF,TGTGCCAGCACAAAGCTGAACACTGAAGCTTTCTTT
17,.,few,TRBV7-2,TRBJ2-1,CASSPFGGPSSYNEQFF,TGTGCCAGCAGCCCCTTTGGGGGGCCGAGCTCCTACAATGAGCAGTTCTTC
13,.,.,TRBV29-1,TRBJ1-2,CSVEIQGLYGYTF,TGCAGCGTTGAGATACAGGGTTTATATGGCTACACCTTC